Listed below are T cell receptor beta chains from one sample, sequenced in a study of human T cells and chemical hapten exposure. TCRdb independently ran MiXCR on the RACE reads; one entry per CDR3 protein. The top ten hold 1.5% to 2% of the sample, which has 100,000 to 150,000 distinct CDR3 sequences, around 8.3% seen once. The sequenced material came from whole blood. These receptors originate from a male donor in good health. Some clones in this sample may be carry-over from other donors' samples. Each CDR3 is given with its conserved first and last residue. Each record gives: V gene, D gene, clone size, J gene, CDR3 protein, CDR3 DNA. The D gene is left open where the match is weak. Only part of the rows carry a size: once, few, many, or a class if the clone is expanded.

>TRBV3-1|TRBD2|NA|TRBJ2-2
CASSLLAANTGELFF
TGTGCCAGCAGCCTACTAGCGGCGAACACCGGGGAGCTGTTTTTT
>TRBV27|NA|few|TRBJ2-3
CASSLQPQLTDTQYF
TGTGCCAGCAGTTTACAGCCCCAACTCACAGATACGCAGTATTTT
>TRBV20-1|TRBD2|many|TRBJ2-5
CSAGVAGGQETQYF
TGCAGTGCGGGGGTTGCGGGAGGCCAAGAGACCCAGTACTTC
>TRBV6-2/TRBV6-3|NA|few|TRBJ1-1
CASTLTKRETEAFF
TGTGCCAGCACTCTTACAAAAAGGGAGACTGAAGCTTTCTTT
>TRBV4-1|NA|few|TRBJ1-4
CASSQDTGWEKLFF
TGCGCCAGCAGCCAAGATACGGGCTGGGAAAAACTGTTTTTT
>TRBV7-8|TRBD1|many|TRBJ2-6
CASSEPEGQASSGANVLTF
TGTGCCAGCAGCGAGCCTGAAGGACAGGCATCCTCTGGGGCCAACGTCCTGACTTTC
>TRBV6-5|NA|few|TRBJ2-1
CASSPIVAHNEQFF
TGTGCCAGCAGCCCAATTGTTGCCCACAATGAGCAGTTCTTC
>TRBV20-1|NA|many|TRBJ2-3
CSASITPTDTQYF
TGCAGTGCTAGTATCACCCCCACAGATACGCAGTATTTT
>TRBV29-1|NA|many|TRBJ1-1
CSVEESGAEAFF
TGCAGCGTTGAAGAATCCGGTGCTGAAGCTTTCTTT
>TRBV6-6|TRBD1|few|TRBJ1-5
CASSYGQGALSNQPQHF
TGTGCCAGCAGTTACGGACAGGGCGCCCTTAGCAATCAGCCCCAGCATTTT
>TRBV20-1|NA|few|TRBJ2-7
CSANKGGGYEQYF
TGCAGTGCGAACAAAGGGGGGGGCTACGAGCAGTACTTC
>TRBV19|TRBD2|many|TRBJ2-1
CASSPPLAGGDEQFF
TGTGCCAGTAGTCCCCCGCTAGCGGGGGGCGATGAGCAGTTCTTC
>TRBV18|NA|many|TRBJ1-5
CASARGRDQPQHF
TGTGCCAGCGCCAGGGGACGCGATCAGCCCCAGCATTTT
>TRBV5-1|NA|many|TRBJ1-2
CASSLTTSGGYTF
TGCGCCAGCAGCTTGACAACCTCGGGTGGCTACACCTTC
>TRBV6-1|TRBD1|few|TRBJ2-7
CASSDTGTGGIYEQYF
TGTGCCAGCAGTGACACCGGGACAGGGGGCATCTACGAGCAGTACTTC
>TRBV3-1|NA|many|TRBJ2-7
CASSQDLVGGRYEQYF
TGTGCCAGCAGCCAAGATCTGGTGGGGGGCAGATACGAGCAGTACTTC
>TRBV7-9|TRBD2|many|TRBJ2-1
CASSLSASGLLEQFF
TGTGCCAGCAGCTTATCGGCTAGCGGTCTATTGGAGCAGTTCTTC
>TRBV20-1|NA|NA|TRBJ1-1
CSARDRRQPHLMNTEAFF
TGCAGTGCTAGAGATCGACGGCAGCCTCACCTAATGAACACTGAAGCTTTCTTT
>TRBV4-2|TRBD1|few|TRBJ2-1
CASRGQGANEQFF
TGTGCCAGCAGGGGACAGGGGGCAAATGAGCAGTTCTTC
>TRBV7-2|TRBD2|NA|TRBJ2-2
CASSPPGGETTGELFF
TGTGCCAGCAGCCCCCCGGGGGGGGAAACCACCGGGGAGCTGTTTTTT
>TRBV11-2|NA|NA|TRBJ1-1
CASSLGGAGGSTEAFF
TGTGCCAGCAGCTTAGGGGGCGCGGGCGGGAGCACTGAAGCTTTCTTT
>TRBV7-3|NA|few|TRBJ2-2
CASSFDRQLNTGELFF
TGTGCCAGCAGCTTTGACAGACAGCTGAACACCGGGGAGCTGTTTTTT
>TRBV9|NA|NA|TRBJ2-5
CASSVISSGTQYF
TGTGCCAGCAGCGTAATTTCGTCAGGGACCCAGTACTTC
>TRBV2|NA|many|TRBJ2-7
CASSDSSYEQYF
TGTGCCAGCAGTGACAGCTCCTACGAGCAGTACTTC
>TRBV7-8|TRBD1|many|TRBJ1-5
CASSTIRTGGGNQPQHF
TGTGCCAGCAGCACGATCAGGACAGGGGGAGGCAATCAGCCCCAGCATTTT
>TRBV12-3/TRBV12-4|NA|many|TRBJ2-7
CASSRSSYEQYF
TGTGCCAGCAGTCGGAGCTCCTACGAGCAGTACTTC
>TRBV7-2|NA|few|TRBJ2-7
CASSPTVGGSYEQYF
TGTGCCAGCAGCCCCACCGTTGGGGGGTCCTACGAGCAGTACTTC
>TRBV5-1|NA|few|TRBJ2-3
CASSLGGSADTQYF
TGCGCCAGCAGCTTGGGAGGATCGGCAGATACGCAGTATTTT
>TRBV29-1|TRBD2|many|TRBJ2-1
CSVVGLAGGTAPYNEQFF
TGCAGCGTTGTGGGACTAGCGGGAGGAACGGCGCCCTACAATGAGCAGTTCTTC
>TRBV7-6|TRBD1|few|TRBJ2-1
CASSFRDRGNEQFF
TGTGCCAGCAGCTTCCGGGACAGGGGTAATGAGCAGTTCTTC
>TRBV7-9|NA|many|TRBJ2-5
CASSLVMGETQYF
TGTGCCAGCAGCCTCGTAATGGGCGAGACCCAGTACTTC
>TRBV5-6|TRBD1|NA|TRBJ1-6
CVSSLPGGTSPLHF
TGTGTCAGCAGCCTACCAGGGGGCACTTCACCCCTCCACTTT
>TRBV29-1|NA|NA|TRBJ2-2
CSVEVRDYTGELFF
TGCAGCGTTGAAGTACGCGATTACACCGGGGAGCTGTTTTTT
>TRBV20-1|TRBD1|few|TRBJ1-5
CSAQSHRGDQPQHF
TGCAGTGCTCAATCCCACAGGGGAGATCAGCCCCAGCATTTT
>TRBV15|TRBD1|NA|TRBJ1-2
CATSRDRGAYGYTF
TGTGCCACCAGCAGGGACAGGGGTGCCTATGGCTACACCTTC
>TRBV21-1|NA|NA|TRBJ1-1
CASSKAGTGGTEAFF
TGTGCCAGCAGCAAAGCGGGGACAGGGGGCACTGAAGCTTTCTTT
>TRBV20-1|TRBD2|many|TRBJ2-3
CSARAGGAPDTQYF
TGCAGTGCTAGAGCGGGGGGGGCCCCAGATACGCAGTATTTT
>TRBV6-4|TRBD1|few|TRBJ1-1
CASRENYRGGTEAFF
TGTGCCAGCAGAGAAAATTACAGGGGGGGCACTGAAGCTTTCTTT
>TRBV7-9|NA|many|TRBJ1-2
CASSLPKRQTHEDGYTF
TGTGCCAGCAGCTTACCAAAGCGTCAGACACATGAAGATGGCTACACCTTC
>TRBV12-3/TRBV12-4|TRBD2|many|TRBJ2-1
CASSVLAGVDEQFF
TGTGCCAGCAGTGTCTTAGCGGGAGTGGATGAGCAGTTCTTC
>TRBV19|NA|NA|TRBJ2-4
CASSTLRGSGKNIQYF
TGTGCCAGTAGTACCCTCAGGGGATCGGGCAAAAACATTCAGTACTTC
>TRBV7-2|NA|many|TRBJ1-5
CASSYRGNQPQHF
TGTGCCAGCAGCTACAGGGGCAATCAGCCCCAGCATTTT
>TRBV6-5|TRBD1|NA|TRBJ2-7
CASSYVWTGGYEQYF
TGTGCCAGCAGTTACGTATGGACAGGGGGGTACGAGCAGTACTTC
>TRBV2|NA|NA|TRBJ2-2
CASSEVDSTTGELFF
TGTGCCAGCAGTGAGGTGGACAGTACCACCGGGGAGCTGTTTTTT
>TRBV4-1|TRBD2|many|TRBJ2-1
CASSQEKREYNEQFF
TGCGCCAGCAGCCAAGAAAAGCGGGAGTACAATGAGCAGTTCTTC
>TRBV7-8|TRBD1|many|TRBJ2-1
CASSLGQGGKYNEQFF
TGTGCCAGCAGCTTAGGACAGGGGGGTAAATACAATGAGCAGTTCTTC
>TRBV4-1|TRBD2|NA|TRBJ2-1
CASSHVAGGRNEQFF
TGCGCCAGCAGCCACGTGGCGGGGGGGCGGAATGAGCAGTTCTTC
>TRBV12-3/TRBV12-4|NA|few|TRBJ2-5
CASTFAPGETQYF
TGTGCCAGCACTTTTGCGCCGGGAGAGACCCAGTACTTC
>TRBV2|TRBD1|many|TRBJ2-7
CASKSTGASYEQYF
TGTGCCAGCAAGTCAACAGGGGCTTCCTACGAGCAGTACTTC
>TRBV20-1|NA|few|TRBJ1-1
CSARDDTNTEAFF
TGCAGTGCTAGAGATGACACTAACACTGAAGCTTTCTTT